One and the same sample provided the 12 T cell receptor beta chains below, sequenced in a study of cytomegalovirus exposure and HLA in healthy donors. Amplification used 60 Vbeta primers and 13 Jbeta primers. The assay was immunoSEQ multiplex PCR, and TCRdb's table has in-frame clones only and misses some. The sample yields approximately 180,000 clones, about 76% seen once. Sample: PBMCs. These receptors came from a woman in her fifties or sixties in good health and CMV-seronegative.

The chain is built from TRBV19 and TRBJ1-2; D not certain. V lost 2 bases, J lost 2 bases, and 9 bases lay in between. The CDR3 has 14 amino acids. CDR1 is LNHDA and CDR2 is SQIVND in the germline V gene (reference sequence). In DNA form, the CDR3 reads TGTGCCAGTAGTATAATAGTCGGGAACTATGGCTACACCTTC. Protein sequence: CASSIIVGNYGYTF.

This sequence joins TRBV29-1 and TRBJ1-3, with D uncertain. Germline assignment: CDR1 SQVTM and CDR2 ANQGSEA. V was cut by 6 bases and J by 4 bases, with 13 bases left in between. The CDR3 is 13 amino acids. The CDR3: CSVSPVGGNTIYF. In DNA, the CDR3 is TGCAGCGTCAGTCCTGTCGGGGGAAACACCATATATTTT.

The rearrangement joins TRBV18 to TRBJ2-1; 7 bases fit TRBD2. Germline-derived CDR1 and CDR2 are KGHSH and LQKENI. The CDR3 totals 13 residues. Trimming removed 1 base from V and 9 bases from J; junction bases left unmatched: 3. The DNA of the CDR3 is TGTGCCAGCTCACCACTAGGCGGGGGTGAGCAGTTCTTC. This sequence encodes CASSPLGGGEQFF.

This clone was seen just once. The chain carries TRBV5-1 and TRBJ2-2; D is unclear. Germline CDR1 SGHRS, CDR2 YFSETQ. V lost 4 bases and J lost 4, with 11 bases in between. This CDR3 has 14 residues. CDR3 in DNA: TGCGCCAGCAGCCCCGGGTCCTTCACCGGGGAGCTGTTTTTT. It translates to CASSPGSFTGELFF.

The gene calls are TRBV11-2 and TRBJ2-2; no clear D. The CDR3 has 15 amino acids. The V and J ends lost 6 bases and 1 base respectively, with 12 bases between them. Per germline, CDR1 SGHAT and CDR2 FQNNGV. For the CDR3, the DNA is TGTGCCAGCAGATTCGGCGGTAGGAACACCGGGGAGCTGTTTTTT. This sequence encodes CASRFGGRNTGELFF.

There are a few counts of this clone. The chain combines TRBV28 with TRBJ2-2, with a tentative D call TRBD2 (6 bases). Germline assignment: CDR1 MDHEN and CDR2 SYDVKM. V was cut by 2 bases and J by 4 bases, with 17 bases left in between. The length of the CDR3 is 17 residues. The CDR3 DNA follows: TGTGCCAGCAGTTTAGAAGTTCCCGGGACTCGCACCGGGGAGCTGTTTTTT. Amino acids: CASSLEVPGTRTGELFF.

J is TRBJ1-2 and V is TRBV7-2, with 7 positions matching TRBD1. The trim removed 3 bases at V and 7 bases at J, leaving 8 bases unmatched. The CDR3 has 14 amino acids. The germline gives CDR1 SGHTA, CDR2 FQGNSA. For the CDR3, the DNA is TGTGCCAGCAGCTTGGTTAGGGGGCGCCTTGGCTACACCTTC. Encoded protein: CASSLVRGRLGYTF.

In its sample, this clone was seen once. J is TRBJ2-3 and V is TRBV7-2; 10 bases align to TRBD2. V was clipped by 4 bases and J by 5 bases; unmatched bases: 6. Germline CDR1 reads SGHTA; CDR2 reads FQGNSA. The length of the CDR3 is 15 residues. CDR3 sequence: CASSSIAGGKDTQYF. CDR3 DNA: TGTGCCAGCAGCTCAATAGCGGGGGGTAAAGATACGCAGTATTTT.

This clone has only one observation. The chain combines TRBV28 with TRBJ2-7; weak D call: TRBD1 (5 bases). Germline V CDR1 and CDR2: MDHEN, SYDVKM. The germline V and J ends were trimmed by 5 bases and 1 base, with 9 bases remaining between them. CDR3 length: 13 residues. DNA for the CDR3: TGTGCCAGCAGTATCAGGGTATCCTACGAGCAGTACTTC. Translating it yields CASSIRVSYEQYF.

V usage is TRBV7-2 and J usage is TRBJ2-7, with 10 positions matching TRBD1. The CDR3 length is 13 residues. Germline assignment: CDR1 SGHTA and CDR2 FQGNSA. With V trimmed by 3 bases and J by 9 bases, 5 bases remained unmatched. CDR3 nucleotide sequence: TGTGCCAGCAGCTTCGGGACAGGGGACGGGCAGTACTTC. The encoded protein is CASSFGTGDGQYF.

The chain combines TRBV9 with TRBJ2-1; D not resolved. Germline V gene sequence: CDR1 SGDLS, CDR2 YYNGEE. The CDR3 sequence is 11 residues long. V shed 4 bases and J shed 7 bases, with 6 bases lying between them. CDR3 coding DNA: TGTGCCAGCAGCCTCGAGAATGAGCAGTTCTTC. Residues: CASSLENEQFF.

J is TRBJ2-2 and V is TRBV18; TRBD2 agrees at 9 bases. The germline gives CDR1 KGHSH, CDR2 LQKENI. The V gene end was trimmed by 1 base and the J gene end by 0 bases; junction bases not matched to a gene: 6. The CDR3 is 18 residues long. The chain's CDR3 is CASSPRLAGKTNTGELFF. CDR3 DNA sequence: TGTGCCAGCTCACCACGGCTAGCGGGGAAAACGAACACCGGGGAGCTGTTTTTT.